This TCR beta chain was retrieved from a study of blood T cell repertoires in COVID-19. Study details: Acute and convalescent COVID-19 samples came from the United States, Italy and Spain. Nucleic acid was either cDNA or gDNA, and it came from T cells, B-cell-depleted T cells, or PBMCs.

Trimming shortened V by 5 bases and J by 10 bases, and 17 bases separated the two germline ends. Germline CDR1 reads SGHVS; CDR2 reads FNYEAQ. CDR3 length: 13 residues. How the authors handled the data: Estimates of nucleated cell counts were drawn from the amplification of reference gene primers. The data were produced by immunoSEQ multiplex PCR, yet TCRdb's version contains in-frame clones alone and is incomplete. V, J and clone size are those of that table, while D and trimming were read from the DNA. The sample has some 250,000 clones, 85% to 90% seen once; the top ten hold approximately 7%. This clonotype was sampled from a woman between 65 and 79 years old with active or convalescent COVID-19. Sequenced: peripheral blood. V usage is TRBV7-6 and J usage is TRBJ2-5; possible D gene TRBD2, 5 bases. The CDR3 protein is CASSPAAGGSQYF. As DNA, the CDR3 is TGTGCCAGCAGCCCCGCCGCGGGTGGGAGCCAGTACTTC.